The following is a TCR beta chain sequence with its context. Antigen: not known. The source of the sample is a study of CD8 T cells in ankylosing spondylitis. Notes on the study in general: Peripheral blood held disease-linked clones only at relatively low frequency, and these were CD8+. Reportedly, disease-linked clones are significantly enriched in ankylosing spondylitis patients' matched synovial fluid.

TCRdb reprocessed the 5' RACE reads via MiXCR and lists one record per CDR3 protein. Among about 66,000 distinct CDR3 sequences listed, more than 5.5% were seen once. With 5 bases clipped from V and 8 bases from J, the junction kept 7 bases outside the gene matches. There are 14 residues in the CDR3. Germline V gene sequence: CDR1 SGHTA, CDR2 FQGNSA. The sequenced sample was synovial fluid, either unsorted or a sorted T cell fraction (not recorded which). The receptor was derived from a male donor with ankylosing spondylitis. This sequence joins TRBV7-2 and TRBJ2-4; TRBD1 matches at 9 bases. This CDR3 reads CASSTGTGSDIQYF. The CDR3 DNA is TGTGCCAGCAGCACCGGGACAGGGAGCGACATTCAGTACTTC. The full variable domain, its missing parts supplied by reference TRBV7-2 and TRBJ2-4, is GAGVSQSPSNKVTEKGKDVELRCDPISGHTALYWYRQSLGQGLEFLIYFQGNSAPDKSGLPSDRFSAERTGGSVSTLTIQRTQQEDSAVYLCASSTGTGSDIQYFGAGTRLSVL.